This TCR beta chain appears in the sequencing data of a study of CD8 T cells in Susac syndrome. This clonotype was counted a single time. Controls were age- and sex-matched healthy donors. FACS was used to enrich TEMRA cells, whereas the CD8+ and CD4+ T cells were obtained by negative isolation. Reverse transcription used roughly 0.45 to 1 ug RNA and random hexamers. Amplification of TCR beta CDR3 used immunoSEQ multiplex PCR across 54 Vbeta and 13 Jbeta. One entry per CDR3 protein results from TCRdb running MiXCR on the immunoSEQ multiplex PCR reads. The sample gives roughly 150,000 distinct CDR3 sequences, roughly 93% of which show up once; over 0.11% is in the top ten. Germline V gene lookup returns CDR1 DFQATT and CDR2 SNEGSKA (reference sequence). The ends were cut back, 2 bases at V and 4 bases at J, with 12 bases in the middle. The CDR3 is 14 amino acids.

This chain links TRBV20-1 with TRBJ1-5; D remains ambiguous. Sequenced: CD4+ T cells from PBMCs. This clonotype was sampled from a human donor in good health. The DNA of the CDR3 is TGCAGTGCTAGACAAGCAGGTGGGAATCAGCCCCAGCATTTT. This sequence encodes CSARQAGGNQPQHF.